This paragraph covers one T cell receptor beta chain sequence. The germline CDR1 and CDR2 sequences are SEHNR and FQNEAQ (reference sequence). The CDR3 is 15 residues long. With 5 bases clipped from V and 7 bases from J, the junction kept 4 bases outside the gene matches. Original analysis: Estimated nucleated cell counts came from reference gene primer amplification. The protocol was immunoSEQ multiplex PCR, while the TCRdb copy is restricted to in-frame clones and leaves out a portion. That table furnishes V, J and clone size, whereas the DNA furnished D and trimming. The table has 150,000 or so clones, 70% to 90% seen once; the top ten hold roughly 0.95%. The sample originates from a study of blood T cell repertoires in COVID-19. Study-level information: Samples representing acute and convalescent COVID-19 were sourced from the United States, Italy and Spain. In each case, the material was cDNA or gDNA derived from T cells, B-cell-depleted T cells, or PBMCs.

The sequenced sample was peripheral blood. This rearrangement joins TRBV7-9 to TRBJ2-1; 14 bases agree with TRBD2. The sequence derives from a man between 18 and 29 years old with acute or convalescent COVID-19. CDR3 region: CASSETSGGVNEQFF. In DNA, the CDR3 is TGTGCCAGCAGCGAGACTAGCGGGGGGGTGAATGAGCAGTTCTTC.